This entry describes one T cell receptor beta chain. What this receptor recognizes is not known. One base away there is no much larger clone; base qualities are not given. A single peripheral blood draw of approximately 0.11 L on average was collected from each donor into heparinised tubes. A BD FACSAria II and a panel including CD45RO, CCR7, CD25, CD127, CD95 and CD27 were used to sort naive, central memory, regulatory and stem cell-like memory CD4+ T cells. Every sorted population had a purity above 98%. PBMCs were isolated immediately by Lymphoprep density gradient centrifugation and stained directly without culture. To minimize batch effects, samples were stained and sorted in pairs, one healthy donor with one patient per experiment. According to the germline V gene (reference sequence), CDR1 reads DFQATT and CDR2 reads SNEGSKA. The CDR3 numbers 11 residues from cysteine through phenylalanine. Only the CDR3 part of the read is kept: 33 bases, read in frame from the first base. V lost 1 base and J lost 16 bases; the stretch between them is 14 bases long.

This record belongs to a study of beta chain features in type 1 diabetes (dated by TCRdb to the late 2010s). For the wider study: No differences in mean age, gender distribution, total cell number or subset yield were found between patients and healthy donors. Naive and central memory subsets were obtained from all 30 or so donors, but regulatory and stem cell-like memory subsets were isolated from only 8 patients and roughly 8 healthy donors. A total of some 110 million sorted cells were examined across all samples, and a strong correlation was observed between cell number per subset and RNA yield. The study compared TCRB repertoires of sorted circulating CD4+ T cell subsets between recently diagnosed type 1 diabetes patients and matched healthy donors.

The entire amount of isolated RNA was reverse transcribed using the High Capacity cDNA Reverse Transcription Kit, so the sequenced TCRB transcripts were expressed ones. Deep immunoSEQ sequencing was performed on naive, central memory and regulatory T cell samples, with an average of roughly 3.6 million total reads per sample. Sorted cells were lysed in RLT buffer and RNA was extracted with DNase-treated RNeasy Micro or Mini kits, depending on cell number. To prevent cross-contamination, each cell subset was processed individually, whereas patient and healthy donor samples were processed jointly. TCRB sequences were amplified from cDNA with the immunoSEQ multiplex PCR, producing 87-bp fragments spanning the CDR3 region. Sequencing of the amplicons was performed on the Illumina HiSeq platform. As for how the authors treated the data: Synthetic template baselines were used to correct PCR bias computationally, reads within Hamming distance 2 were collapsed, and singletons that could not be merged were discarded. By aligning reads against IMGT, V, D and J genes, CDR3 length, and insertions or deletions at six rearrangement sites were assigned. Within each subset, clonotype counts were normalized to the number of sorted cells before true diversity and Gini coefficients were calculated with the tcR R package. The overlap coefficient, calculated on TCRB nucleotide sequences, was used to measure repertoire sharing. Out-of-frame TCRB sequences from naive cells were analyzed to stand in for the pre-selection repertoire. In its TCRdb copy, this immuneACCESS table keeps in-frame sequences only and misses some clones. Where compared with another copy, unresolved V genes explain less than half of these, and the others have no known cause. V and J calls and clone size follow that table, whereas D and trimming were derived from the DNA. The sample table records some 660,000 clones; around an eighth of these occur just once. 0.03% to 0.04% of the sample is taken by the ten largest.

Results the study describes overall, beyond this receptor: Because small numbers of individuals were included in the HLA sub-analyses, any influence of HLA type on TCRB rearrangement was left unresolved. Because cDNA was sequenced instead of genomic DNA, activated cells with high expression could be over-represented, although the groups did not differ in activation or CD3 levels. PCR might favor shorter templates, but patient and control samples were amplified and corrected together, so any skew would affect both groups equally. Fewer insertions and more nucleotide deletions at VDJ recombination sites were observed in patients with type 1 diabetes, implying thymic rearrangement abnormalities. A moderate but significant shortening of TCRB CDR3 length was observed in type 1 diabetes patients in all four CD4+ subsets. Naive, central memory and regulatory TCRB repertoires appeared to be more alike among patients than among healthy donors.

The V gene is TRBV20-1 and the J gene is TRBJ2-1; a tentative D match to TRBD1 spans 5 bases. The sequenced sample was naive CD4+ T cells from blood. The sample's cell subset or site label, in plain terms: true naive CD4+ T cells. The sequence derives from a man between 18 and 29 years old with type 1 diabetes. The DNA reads TGCAGTGCTAGAGTAAGAGACAGAGTCTTCTTC. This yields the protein CSARVRDRVFF.